This is a list of T cell receptor beta chains from one sample in a study of blood T cell repertoires in COVID-19. Using immunoSEQ multiplex PCR, the repertoire was profiled, and TCRdb retains in-frame clones only, with some absent. The table lists 250,000 to 300,000 clones, about 89% of them singletons. The sample taken for sequencing was peripheral blood. These receptors came from a woman aged 25 to 39 with COVID-19, enrolled during active disease. CDR3s leave out the opening cysteine and the closing phenylalanine or tryptophan.

V	CDR3
TRBV18	ASSPGAVYGYT
TRBV5-1	ASSYGRPYNEQF
TRBV6-2/TRBV6-3	ASSYARGQLIYGNTIY
TRBV24-1	ATSETGGGNQPQH
TRBV5-4	ASSLKEGGKNIQY
TRBV28	ASTPKDWYSNQPQH
TRBV27	ASSLGQGWTEAF
TRBV25-1	ASSARTTGGTQY
TRBV6-5	ASSFLAGDSYNEQF
TRBV7-8	ASSLDLSSYNEQF
TRBV27	ASSPPGGHGYT
TRBV24-1	ATSAALGGNQPQH
TRBV30	AWMLRGNNEQF
TRBV2	ASSVTRGGGPTEQF
TRBV24-1	ATSDSRLGDLDTQY
TRBV10-3	AISETSRPDTQY
TRBV7-9	ASSFPGDPSGLAKNIQY
TRBV18	ASSRTGLAANEKLF
TRBV2	ASSDQGTPNTEAF
TRBV5-1	ASSPFQDLAGGANEQF
TRBV27	ASSPRDWFGEQY
TRBV11-2	ASSLERLAGGRIPNEQF
TRBV5-6	ASSRTGMNTEAF
TRBV27	ASSSRDIHTGELF
TRBV18	ASSPSDYLAF
TRBV28	ASSSNRQGYEQF
TRBV27	ASSSVDTQY
TRBV3-1/TRBV3-2	ASSQDVASQETQY
TRBV7-9	ASSYPVSGGTGELF
TRBV19	ASRTWTGSISGANVLT
TRBV2	ASSSREDSYEQY
TRBV6-5	AWEREGYGYT
TRBV2	ASGQEDVKNIQY
TRBV5-1	ASSSQTTGAGEKLF
TRBV2	ASRSPNTGELF
TRBV9	ASSVGATNYGYT
TRBV28	ASTSEITYEQY
TRBV10-3	AISESTTGGYYEQY
TRBV9	ASSVEEWTGGNTIY
TRBV7-9	ASSLKSGSFYNEQF
TRBV27	ASREGGGSPLH
TRBV18	ASSPQSPGTGVGYT
TRBV3-1/TRBV3-2	ASSHRDIPF
TRBV7-9	ASSFLLETQY
TRBV9	ASSVETGGGNYEQY
TRBV2	ASSDQAGRSAGELF
TRBV4-1	ASSPQFTGTGGDGYT
TRBV7-2	ASSGQWDQPQH
TRBV11-3	ASSPHSGDTQY
TRBV7-9	ASQGWDTEAF
TRBV2	ASSGSGVVVYNEQF
TRBV18	ASSPPSTSGTAGELF
TRBV12-2	ASRLSTPFSNQPQH
TRBV3-1/TRBV3-2	ASSRQMWGDTIY
TRBV29-1	SVEGDRGVGTDTQY